The 9 T cell receptor beta chains below come from one sample, sequenced in a study of shared clonotypes between healthy human individuals. Profiling relied on immunoSEQ multiplex PCR, and the TCRdb table lists in-frame clones only, not all of them. The sample records roughly 2,300,000 clones, about nine tenths being singletons. Source material: naive CD4+ T cells from PBMCs. The subset denotes: CD45RA+ positively selected. These TCRs come from a young man in good health. Some clones in this sample may be carry-over from other donors' samples.

The gene calls are TRBV2 and TRBJ2-3, with a possible D match to TRBD2 (5 bases). V was cut by 5 bases and J by 6 bases, with 9 bases left in between. This CDR3 is built from 12 residues. Per germline, CDR1 SNHLY and CDR2 FYNNEI. The CDR3 protein is CASSLPGDTQYF. CDR3 nucleotide sequence: TGTGCCAGCAGTCTTCCGGGGGATACGCAGTATTTT.

This chain uses TRBV19 with TRBJ1-4, with D perhaps matching TRBD1 (5 bases). Germline V CDR1 and CDR2: LNHDA, SQIVND (reference sequence). Trimming left V 3 bases short and J 8 bases short, with 25 bases between. The CDR3 consists of 18 residues. CDR3 DNA sequence: TGTGCCAGTAGTATGGGGGACGGTTCCTGGGGTTTTGGAGAAAAACTGTTTTTT. Amino acid sequence: CASSMGDGSWGFGEKLFF.

The CDR3 loop reads CASKDRGANTGELFF. The CDR3 nucleotides read TGTGCCAGTAAGGACAGGGGCGCAAACACCGGGGAGCTGTTTTTT. The V and J genes are TRBV19 and TRBJ2-2, with 9 positions matching TRBD1. CDR1 and CDR2 (germline): LNHDA, SQIVND (reference sequence). CDR3 length equals 15 residues. With V trimmed by 7 bases and J by 2 bases, 5 bases remained unmatched.

The chain recombines TRBV7-3 with TRBJ2-6; D unclear. V lost 5 bases and J lost 0, with 17 bases in between. The CDR3 totals 18 residues. The germline gives CDR1 SGHTA, CDR2 FQGTGA. DNA for the CDR3: TGTGCCAGCAGCCCAACGCTCGGTTCGACCTCTGGGGCCAACGTCCTGACTTTC. Protein product: CASSPTLGSTSGANVLTF. Complete variable domain (other parts from reference TRBV7-3 and TRBJ2-6): GAGVSQTPSNKVTEKGKYVELRCDPISGHTALYWYRQSLGQGPEFLIYFQGTGAADDSGLPNDRFFAVRPEGSVSTLKIQRTERGDSAVYLCASSPTLGSTSGANVLTFGAGSRLTVL.

Notes on this clone: At the DNA level, this CDR3 is encoded by other sequences in the same sample as well. The CDR3 protein is CASSLGSPLHF. CDR3 in DNA: TGTGCCAGCAGTTTAGGATCACCCCTCCACTTT. V usage is TRBV28 and J usage is TRBJ1-6; D is ambiguous. The CDR3 totals 11 residues. The ends were cut back, 2 bases at V and 10 bases at J, with 3 bases in the middle. The germline gives CDR1 MDHEN, CDR2 SYDVKM.

CDR3 region: CASSGDRISYEQYF. As DNA, the CDR3 is TGTGCCAGTAGTGGGGACAGAATCTCCTACGAGCAGTACTTC. V usage is TRBV19 and J usage is TRBJ2-7; TRBD1 agrees at 7 bases. This CDR3 comprises 14 residues. The germline V gene has CDR1 LNHDA and CDR2 SQIVND (reference sequence). Germline trimming cut 5 bases from V and 0 bases from J; bases unmatched to any gene: 4. Supplemented by reference TRBV19 and TRBJ2-7, the full variable domain reads DGGITQSPKYLFRKEGQNVTLSCEQNLNHDAMYWYRQDPGQGLRLIYYSQIVNDFQKGDIAEGYSVSREKKESFPLTVTSAQKNPTAFYLCASSGDRISYEQYFGPGTRLTVT.

The chain employs TRBV7-3 and TRBJ2-1; D is perhaps TRBD2 (5 bases). Germline V CDR1 and CDR2: SGHTA, FQGTGA. This CDR3 is built from 13 residues. Trimming removed 3 bases from V and 2 bases from J, with 5 bases in between. CDR3 sequence (DNA): TGTGCCAGCAGCTTCGGGACCTACAATGAGCAGTTCTTC. Amino acid sequence: CASSFGTYNEQFF.

This chain uses TRBV28 with TRBJ1-1; D is perhaps TRBD1 (6 bases). The germline V gene has CDR1 MDHEN and CDR2 SYDVKM. The CDR3 is made up of 14 amino acids. V shed 6 bases and J shed 4 bases, with 15 bases lying between them. The DNA of the CDR3 is TGTGCCAGCAGCCCTAGCCTAGGGGGCACTGAAGCTTTCTTT. The encoded protein is CASSPSLGGTEAFF.

This clone is a singleton in its sample. The chain combines TRBV7-9 with TRBJ2-5, with 8 nucleotides matching TRBD1. After removal of 5 bases from V and 4 bases from J, the junction contained 9 bases not matched to a gene. Germline CDR1 reads SEHNR; CDR2 reads FQNEAQ (reference sequence). This CDR3 spans 15 amino acids. Here the CDR3 reads CASSRTGKSVETQYF. The CDR3 coding sequence is TGTGCCAGCAGCCGGACAGGGAAATCAGTAGAGACCCAGTACTTC.